This T cell receptor beta chain was recovered during a study of cytomegalovirus exposure and HLA in healthy donors. Whole-study findings and limits: Reports showed the classifier diagnosing cytomegalovirus status with high specificity and sensitivity.

V lost 7 bases to trimming and J lost 10 bases, with 13 bases between them. There are 12 residues in the CDR3. CDR1 SNHLY and CDR2 FYNNEI come from the germline V gene. When sampled, the donors appeared nominally healthy, though they likely had unrecorded immune exposures. PCR used 60 Vbeta primers and 13 Jbeta primers. Clones were read by immunoSEQ multiplex PCR, and TCRdb kept only the in-frame ones, dropping some. The ten most abundant clones cover over 0.75% of a sample with about 190,000 clones. Notes on this clone: What it binds is not known.

The sample comprised PBMCs. This sequence joins TRBV2 and TRBJ1-4; a weak D match, TRBD1 (6 bases). This sequence originates from a woman aged 25 to 39 in good health and CMV-seropositive. The CDR3 nucleotides read TGTGCCAGCAACGGGGGGGCCGGAAAACTGTTTTTT. Translation gives CASNGGAGKLFF.